This passage covers 3 T cell receptor beta chains from one sample sequenced in a study of blood T cells in healthy people across ages. The authors ran a second PCR of about 6 to 11 cycles using a sample-barcoded 5' primer and a J-beta primer mix. TCRdb itself ran the 5' RACE reads through MiXCR, one entry per CDR3 protein. The data contain about 970,000 distinct CDR3 sequences, roughly half of them singletons. Sequencing was done on a sample of blood. These receptors were taken from a woman aged 55-75 years in good health.

V and J are TRBV4-2 and TRBJ2-7, with 10 bases fitting TRBD2. This CDR3 spans 17 amino acids. The germline CDR1 and CDR2 sequences are LGHNA and YNFKEQ. Trimming removed 2 bases from V and 7 bases from J; junction bases left unmatched: 14. CDR3 DNA sequence: TGTGCCAGCAGCCAACAAAGCGGTCTAGCGGGAGAGATGGAGCAGTACTTC. Its protein is CASSQQSGLAGEMEQYF.

This chain connects TRBV13 to TRBJ1-2; TRBD1 might be the D (5 bases). The CDR3 is 15 amino acids. Looked up from germline, CDR1 is PRHDT and CDR2 is FYEKMQ (reference sequence). With 4 bases removed from V and 2 bases from J, the gap between germline ends came to 14 bases. CDR3 in DNA: TGTGCCAGCAGCTCCGAGGGACGGTTAAACTATGGCTACACCTTC. This sequence encodes CASSSEGRLNYGYTF.

This clonotype has more than one count but fewer than ten. This rearrangement joins TRBV7-6 to TRBJ2-7, with 10 bases identical to TRBD1. Trimming at V came to 4 bases and at J to 4 bases, leaving 10 bases not matched to a gene. This CDR3 contains 16 residues. The germline V gene encodes CDR1 SGHVS and CDR2 FNYEAQ. CDR3 protein: CASSSRTGQGHYEQYF. CDR3 nucleotides: TGTGCCAGCAGCTCCCGGACGGGACAGGGGCATTACGAGCAGTACTTC.